This T cell receptor (beta chain) comes out of a study of regulatory T cells. Primers: 52 TRBV forward and 13 TRBJ reverse. The table came from immunoSEQ multiplex PCR; TCRdb's copy has only in-frame clones and leaves some out. Among almost 30,000 clones listed, around 93% were seen once. A couple of CD3G-deficient patients had more severe autoimmunity; all had some. CD4+ T cells were divided by sorting: CD25-high CD127-low Tregs, CD25-low CD127-high conventional cells. CDR3 length: 15 residues. CDR1 is SGHRS, CDR2 YFSETQ, per germline. V shed 0 bases and J 6 bases; nucleotides not matched to a gene: 4. As regards this clone: What it recognizes is unknown. Within the sample, other DNA sequences also encode this same CDR3.

Broader study findings: Hydrophobic residues at CDR3 positions 6 and 7 were enriched in conventional CD4+ T cells of CD3G-deficient patients.

The clonotype comes from a person aged 18-35 years with CD3G deficiency. The sequenced sample was conventional CD4+ T cells sorted from blood. V is TRBV5-1 and J is TRBJ2-3; 10 bases fit TRBD2. CDR3 residues: CASSLGTSGTDTQYF. In DNA form, the CDR3 reads TGCGCCAGCAGCTTGGGTACTAGCGGGACGGATACGCAGTATTTT.